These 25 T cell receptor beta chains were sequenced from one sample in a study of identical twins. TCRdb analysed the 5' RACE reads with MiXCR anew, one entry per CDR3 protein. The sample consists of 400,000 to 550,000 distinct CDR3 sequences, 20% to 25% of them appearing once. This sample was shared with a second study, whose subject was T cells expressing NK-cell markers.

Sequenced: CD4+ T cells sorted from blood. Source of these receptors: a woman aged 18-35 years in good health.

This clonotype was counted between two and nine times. The CDR3 reads CASSPGPYGSAYEQYF. The CDR3 bases are TGTGCCAGCAGTCCCGGGCCCTACGGCAGCGCCTACGAGCAGTACTTC. This rearrangement joins TRBV12-3 or TRBV12-4 to TRBJ2-7, with unresolved D. Trimming took 5 bases from V and 2 from J, leaving 19 bases between them. This CDR3 is built from 16 residues.

Here the CDR3 DNA reads TGCAGTGCTACCGGACGAAGTAGCGGGAGGGGTTACGAGCAGTACTTC. Translated: CSATGRSSGRGYEQYF. The chain couples TRBV20-1 to TRBJ2-7; 11 bases are a match to TRBD2. CDR3 length: 16 amino acids. CDR1 and CDR2 (germline): DFQATT, SNEGSKA (reference sequence). J was trimmed by 4 bases and V by 4 bases; bases with no gene match: 12.

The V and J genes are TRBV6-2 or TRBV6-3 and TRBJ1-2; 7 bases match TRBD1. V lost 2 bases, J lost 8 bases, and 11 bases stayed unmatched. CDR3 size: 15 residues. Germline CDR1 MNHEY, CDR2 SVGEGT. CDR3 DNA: TGTGCCAGCAGTTACGAGAACCCTAACAGGGGCGGCTACACCTTC. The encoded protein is CASSYENPNRGGYTF.

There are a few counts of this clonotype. The DNA of the CDR3 is TGCGCCAGCAGCTTGGAGCAGCAAAAAGAGACCCAGTACTTC. Its protein is CASSLEQQKETQYF. The genes are TRBV5-1 and TRBJ2-5; D gene uncertain. The CDR3 sequence is 14 residues long. V was shortened by 0 bases and J by 3 bases, with 9 bases between the two germline ends. CDR1 and CDR2 from the germline V gene are SGHRS and YFSETQ.

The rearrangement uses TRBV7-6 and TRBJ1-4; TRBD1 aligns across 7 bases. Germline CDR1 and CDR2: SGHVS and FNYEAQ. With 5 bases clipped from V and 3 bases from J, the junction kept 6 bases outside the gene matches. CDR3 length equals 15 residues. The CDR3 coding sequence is TGTGCCAGCAGCGCGACAGGGTTAGCTAATGAAAAACTGTTTTTT. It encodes CASSATGLANEKLFF.

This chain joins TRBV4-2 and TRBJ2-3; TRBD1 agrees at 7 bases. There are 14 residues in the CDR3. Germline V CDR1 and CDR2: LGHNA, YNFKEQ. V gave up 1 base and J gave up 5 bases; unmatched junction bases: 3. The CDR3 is CASSQGGGEDTQYF. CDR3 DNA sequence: TGTGCCAGCAGCCAAGGAGGGGGCGAAGATACGCAGTATTTT.

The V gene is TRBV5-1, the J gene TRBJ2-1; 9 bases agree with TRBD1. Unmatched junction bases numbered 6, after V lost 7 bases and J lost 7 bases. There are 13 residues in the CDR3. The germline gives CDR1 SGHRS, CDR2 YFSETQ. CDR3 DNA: TGCGCCAGCGGCCAGGACAGGGGTAATGAGCAGTTCTTC. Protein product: CASGQDRGNEQFF.

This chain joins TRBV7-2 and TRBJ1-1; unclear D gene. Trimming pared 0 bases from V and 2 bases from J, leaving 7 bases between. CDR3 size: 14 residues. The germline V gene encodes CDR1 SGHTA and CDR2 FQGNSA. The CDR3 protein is CASSLALGNTEAFF. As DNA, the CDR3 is TGTGCCAGCAGCTTAGCCCTCGGCAACACTGAAGCTTTCTTT.

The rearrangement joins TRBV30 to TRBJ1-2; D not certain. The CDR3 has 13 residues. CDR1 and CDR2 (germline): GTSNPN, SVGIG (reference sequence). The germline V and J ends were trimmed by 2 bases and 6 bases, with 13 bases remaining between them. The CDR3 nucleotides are TGTGCCTGGAGTCAAGGGATCGGGGATGGCTACACCTTC. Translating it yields CAWSQGIGDGYTF.

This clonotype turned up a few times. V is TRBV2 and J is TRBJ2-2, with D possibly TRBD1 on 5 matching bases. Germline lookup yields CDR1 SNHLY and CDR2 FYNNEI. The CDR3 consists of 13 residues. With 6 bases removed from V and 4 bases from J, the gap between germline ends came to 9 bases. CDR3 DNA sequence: TGTGCCAGCAGCCCGACAGTCACCGGGGAGCTGTTTTTT. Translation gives CASSPTVTGELFF.

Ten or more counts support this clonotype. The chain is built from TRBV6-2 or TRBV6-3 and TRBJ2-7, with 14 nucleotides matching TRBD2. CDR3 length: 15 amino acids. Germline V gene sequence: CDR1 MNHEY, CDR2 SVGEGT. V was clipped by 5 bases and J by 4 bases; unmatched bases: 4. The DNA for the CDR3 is TGTGCCAGCAGTCCCGGACTAGCGGGAGGTTACGAGCAGTACTTC. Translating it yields CASSPGLAGGYEQYF.

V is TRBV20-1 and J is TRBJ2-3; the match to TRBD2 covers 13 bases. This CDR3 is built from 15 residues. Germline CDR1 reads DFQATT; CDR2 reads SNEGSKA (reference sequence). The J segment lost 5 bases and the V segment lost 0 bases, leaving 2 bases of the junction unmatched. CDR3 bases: TGCAGTGCTAGAGATTGGACTAGCGGGGGAGATACGCAGTATTTT. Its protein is CSARDWTSGGDTQYF.

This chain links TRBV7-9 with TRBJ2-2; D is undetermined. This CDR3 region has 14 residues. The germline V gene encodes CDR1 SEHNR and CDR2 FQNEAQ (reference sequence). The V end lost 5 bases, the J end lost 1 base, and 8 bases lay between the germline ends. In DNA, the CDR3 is TGTGCCAGCAGCCCCCAGTTGAACACCGGGGAGCTGTTTTTT. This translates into CASSPQLNTGELFF.

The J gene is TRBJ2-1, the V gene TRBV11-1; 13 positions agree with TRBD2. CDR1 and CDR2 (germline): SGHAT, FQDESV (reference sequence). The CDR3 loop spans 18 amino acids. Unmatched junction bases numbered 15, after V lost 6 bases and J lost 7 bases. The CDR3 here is CASRLGLAGPRRRNEQFF. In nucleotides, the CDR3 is TGTGCCAGCAGACTGGGACTAGCGGGACCGAGGAGGCGAAATGAGCAGTTCTTC.

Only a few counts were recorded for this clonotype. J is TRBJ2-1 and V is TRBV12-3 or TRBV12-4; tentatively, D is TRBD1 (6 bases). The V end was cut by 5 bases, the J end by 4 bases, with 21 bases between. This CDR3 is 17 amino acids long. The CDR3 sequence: CASSRLSGTTLYNEQFF. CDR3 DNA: TGTGCCAGCAGTCGATTATCCGGGACAACACTATACAATGAGCAGTTCTTC.

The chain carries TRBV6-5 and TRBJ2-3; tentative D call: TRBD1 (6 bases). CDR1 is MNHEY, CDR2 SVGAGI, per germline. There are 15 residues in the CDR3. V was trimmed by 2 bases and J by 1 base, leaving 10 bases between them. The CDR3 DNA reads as TGTGCCAGCAGTTACCAGGGGAGAGGCACAGATACGCAGTATTTT. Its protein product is CASSYQGRGTDTQYF.

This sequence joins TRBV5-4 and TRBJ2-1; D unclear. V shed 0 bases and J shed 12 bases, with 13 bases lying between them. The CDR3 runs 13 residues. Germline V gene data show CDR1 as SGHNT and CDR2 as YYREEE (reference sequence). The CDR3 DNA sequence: TGTGCCAGCAGCTTGGCCACCGGAGCAGGGCAGTTCTTC. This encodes CASSLATGAGQFF.

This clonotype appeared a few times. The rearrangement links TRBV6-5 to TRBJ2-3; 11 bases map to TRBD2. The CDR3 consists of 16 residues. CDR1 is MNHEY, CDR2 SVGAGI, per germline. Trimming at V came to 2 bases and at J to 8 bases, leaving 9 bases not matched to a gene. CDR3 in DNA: TGTGCCAGCAGTTACGCGATCACTAGCGGGAGTGGTACGCAGTATTTT. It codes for CASSYAITSGSGTQYF.

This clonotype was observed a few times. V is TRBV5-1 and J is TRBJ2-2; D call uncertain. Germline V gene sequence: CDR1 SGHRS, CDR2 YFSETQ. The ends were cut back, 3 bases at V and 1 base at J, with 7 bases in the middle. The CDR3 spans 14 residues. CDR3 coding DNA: TGCGCCAGCAGCTCGGTGATGAACACCGGGGAGCTGTTTTTT. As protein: CASSSVMNTGELFF.

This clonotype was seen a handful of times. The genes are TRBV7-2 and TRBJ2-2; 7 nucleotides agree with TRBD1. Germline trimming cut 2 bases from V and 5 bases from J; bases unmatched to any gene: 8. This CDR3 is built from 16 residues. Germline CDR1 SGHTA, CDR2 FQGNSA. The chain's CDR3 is CASSLSRGPGTGELFF. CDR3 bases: TGTGCCAGCAGCTTATCGAGGGGGCCGGGTACCGGGGAGCTGTTTTTT.

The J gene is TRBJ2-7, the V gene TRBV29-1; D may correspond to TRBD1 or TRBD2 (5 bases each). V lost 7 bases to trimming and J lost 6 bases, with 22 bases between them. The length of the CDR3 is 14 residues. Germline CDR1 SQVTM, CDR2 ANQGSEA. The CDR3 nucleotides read TGCAGCGCTCTATCAGGGTTGGGGACCGGCGAGCAGTACTTC. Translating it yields CSALSGLGTGEQYF.

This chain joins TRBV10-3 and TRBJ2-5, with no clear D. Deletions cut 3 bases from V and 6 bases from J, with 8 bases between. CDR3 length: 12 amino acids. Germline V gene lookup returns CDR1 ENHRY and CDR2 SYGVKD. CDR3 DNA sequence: TGTGCCATCAGTGAACCCGCGAAGACCCAGTACTTC. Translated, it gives CAISEPAKTQYF.

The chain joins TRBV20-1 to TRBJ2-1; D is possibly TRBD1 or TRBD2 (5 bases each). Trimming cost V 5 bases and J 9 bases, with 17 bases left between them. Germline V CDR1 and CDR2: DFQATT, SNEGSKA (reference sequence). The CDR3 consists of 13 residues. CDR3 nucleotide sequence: TGCAGTGCTCGTCGGGACGATGACTCTGAGCAGTTCTTC. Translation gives CSARRDDDSEQFF.

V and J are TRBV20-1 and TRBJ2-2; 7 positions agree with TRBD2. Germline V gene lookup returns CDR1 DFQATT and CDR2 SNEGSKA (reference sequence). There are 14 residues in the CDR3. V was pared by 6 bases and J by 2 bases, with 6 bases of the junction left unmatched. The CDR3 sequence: CSALREGNTGELFF. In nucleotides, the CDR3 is TGCAGTGCGCTTAGGGAGGGAAACACCGGGGAGCTGTTTTTT.

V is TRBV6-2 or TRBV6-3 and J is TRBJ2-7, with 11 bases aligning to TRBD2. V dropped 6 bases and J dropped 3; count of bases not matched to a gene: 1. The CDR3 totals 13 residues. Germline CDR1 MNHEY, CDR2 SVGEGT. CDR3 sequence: CASRTSGIYEQYF. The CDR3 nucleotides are TGTGCCAGCAGGACTAGCGGGATCTACGAGCAGTACTTC.